The 30 T cell receptor beta chains in this list originate from one sample, sequenced in a study of cytomegalovirus exposure and HLA in healthy donors. Primers for the PCR totalled 60 Vbeta and 13 Jbeta. TCRdb keeps only in-frame clones here, not all; method: immunoSEQ multiplex PCR. The sample carries 110,000 to 150,000 clones, about 72% recorded once. The sequencing sample was made of PBMCs. The origin of the receptors is a man aged 55 to 69 in good health and CMV-seronegative.

V and J are TRBV28 and TRBJ2-6; maybe TRBD1 (5 bases). The V end lost 1 base, the J end lost 4 bases, and 14 bases lay between the germline ends. CDR3 length: 17 residues. The germline V gene has CDR1 MDHEN and CDR2 SYDVKM. The CDR3 reads CASSLYQGRFGANVLTF. DNA for the CDR3: TGTGCCAGCAGTTTATATCAGGGCAGGTTCGGGGCCAACGTCCTGACTTTC.

The chain is built from TRBV30 and TRBJ1-2, with a weak D call TRBD1 (6 bases). The CDR3 totals 12 residues. The germline V and J ends were trimmed by 2 bases and 6 bases, with 10 bases remaining between them. Germline CDR1 GTSNPN, CDR2 SVGIG (reference sequence). The chain's CDR3 is CAWSITGNGYTF. In nucleotides, the CDR3 is TGTGCCTGGAGTATTACAGGGAATGGCTACACCTTC.

The chain couples TRBV28 to TRBJ1-5; D remains unclear. The ends were cut back, 3 bases at V and 7 bases at J, with 16 bases in the middle. The CDR3 runs to 15 residues. Germline CDR1 MDHEN, CDR2 SYDVKM. The CDR3, as DNA: TGTGCCAGCAGTTTGGGCAGCCCCGGTGAGCAGCCCCAGCATTTT. This encodes CASSLGSPGEQPQHF.

The V and J genes are TRBV6-5 and TRBJ1-5; D gene ambiguous. CDR3 size: 13 residues. V lost 5 bases to trimming and J lost 7 bases, with 12 bases between them. Germline CDR1 is MNHEY and CDR2 is SVGAGI. The CDR3 region is CASSPRGRQPQHF. For the CDR3, the DNA is TGTGCCAGCAGTCCCCGAGGCAGACAGCCCCAGCATTTT.

The chain recombines TRBV10-1 with TRBJ2-7; D is uncertain. This CDR3 is 14 amino acids long. V lost 6 bases to trimming and J lost 5 bases, with 17 bases between them. Germline lookup yields CDR1 WNHNN and CDR2 SYGVQD (reference sequence). In nucleotides, the CDR3 is TGCGCCAGCAGCCACACACCCGAGAGCGACGAGCAGTACTTC. It encodes CASSHTPESDEQYF.

V usage is TRBV16 and J usage is TRBJ2-4; D may be TRBD1 (6 bases). V shed 2 bases and J shed 0 bases, with 11 bases lying between them. From germline, CDR1 is KGHSY and CDR2 FQNENV. This CDR3 is 16 amino acids long. The CDR3 protein is CASSQGGGLAKNIQYF. The DNA for the CDR3 is TGTGCCAGCAGCCAAGGGGGCGGTTTAGCCAAAAACATTCAGTACTTC.

This chain connects TRBV30 to TRBJ2-3, with D tentatively TRBD1 (5 bases). CDR1 GTSNPN and CDR2 SVGIG come from the germline V gene (reference sequence). This CDR3 region has 12 residues. Trimming left V 8 bases short and J 4 bases short, with 13 bases between. CDR3 protein: CAMGGAPDTQYF. The CDR3 DNA reads TGTGCCATGGGTGGGGCCCCAGATACGCAGTATTTT. Drawing the rest from reference TRBV30 and TRBJ2-3, the complete variable domain is SQTIHQWPATLVQPVGSPLSLECTVEGTSNPNLYWYRQAAGRGLQLLFYSVGIGQISSEVPQNLSASRPQDRQFILSSKKLLLSDSGFYLCAMGGAPDTQYFGPGTRLTVL.

A few counts support this clone. The chain couples TRBV4-1 to TRBJ1-5; 8 nucleotides align to TRBD1. The germline V gene encodes CDR1 MGHRA and CDR2 YSYEKL. The V segment lost 1 base and the J segment 5 bases; nucleotides outside the gene matches: 10. This CDR3 region has 17 residues. The chain's CDR3 is CASSQVLGQASYQPQHF. The CDR3 region has the DNA TGCGCCAGCAGCCAAGTTTTGGGACAGGCGTCCTATCAGCCCCAGCATTTT.

The V gene is TRBV7-3, the J gene TRBJ2-7; 7 bases are a match to TRBD1. This CDR3 has 20 residues. From germline, CDR1 is SGHTA and CDR2 FQGTGA. V was clipped by 6 bases and J by 2 bases; unmatched bases: 25. The DNA of the CDR3 is TGTGCCAGCAGGTTCCACCAAATGGACAGGCCCGAGGCAGGGCCCTACGAGCAGTACTTC. This translates into CASRFHQMDRPEAGPYEQYF.

The chain employs TRBV27 and TRBJ2-1, with a tentative D call TRBD1 (5 bases). The CDR3 extends over 14 amino acids. V was shortened by 5 bases and J by 8 bases, with 16 bases between the two germline ends. Per the germline V gene, CDR1 is MNHEY and CDR2 is SMNVEV (reference sequence). In DNA form, the CDR3 reads TGTGCCAGCAGTCTCTCAAAACAGGCGCATGAGCAGTTCTTC. Translating gives CASSLSKQAHEQFF.

The chain uses TRBV6-6 and TRBJ2-7; D is possibly TRBD2 (6 bases). V shed 5 bases and J shed 0 bases, with 11 bases lying between them. CDR1 and CDR2 from the germline V gene are MNHNY and SVGAGI (reference sequence). The CDR3 contains 14 residues. DNA of the CDR3: TGTGCCAGCAGTGACGGGGGAATCTCCTACGAGCAGTACTTC. Translation gives CASSDGGISYEQYF.

The DNA for the CDR3 is TGTGCCAGCAGCCCCCCGTTTAGACTGGGGGCGTACGAGCAGTACTTC. Translated: CASSPPFRLGAYEQYF. The rearrangement links TRBV5-8 to TRBJ2-7; D may be TRBD1 (6 bases). Trimming removed 4 bases at V and 4 bases at J, with 21 bases between. This CDR3 is 16 amino acids long. Germline V gene sequence: CDR1 SGHTS, CDR2 YDEGEE.

This clone has only one observation. The chain has TRBV30 and TRBJ2-1; D not resolved. Per germline, CDR1 GTSNPN and CDR2 SVGIG (reference sequence). V was shortened by 0 bases and J by 4 bases, with 16 bases between the two germline ends. CDR3 size: 16 residues. CDR3 sequence (DNA): TGTGCCTGGAGTGTACAAGATTCAGCGTGGTACAATGAGCAGTTCTTC. Residues: CAWSVQDSAWYNEQFF.

The chain has TRBV4-1 and TRBJ2-5; no firm D call. In germline, CDR1 is MGHRA, CDR2 YSYEKL. Trimming pared 5 bases from V and 4 bases from J, leaving 14 bases between. The CDR3 is made up of 14 amino acids. The CDR3 nucleotides are TGCGCCAGCAGCGGGCCAGGCGACGGAGAGACCCAGTACTTC. Its protein product is CASSGPGDGETQYF.

The rearrangement uses TRBV30 and TRBJ2-5; D is uncertain. The germline V gene has CDR1 GTSNPN and CDR2 SVGIG (reference sequence). The CDR3 has 12 residues. Trimming pared 5 bases from V and 2 bases from J, leaving 9 bases between. CDR3 bases: TGTGCCTGGGCGCCGGTTCAAGAGACCCAGTACTTC. Its protein product is CAWAPVQETQYF.

The chain is built from TRBV29-1 and TRBJ1-1, with no clear D. Trimming cost V 5 bases and J 3 bases, with 10 bases left between them. This CDR3 spans 12 amino acids. The V gene's germline CDR1 is SQVTM and CDR2 ANQGSEA. The DNA for the CDR3 is TGCAGCGTTTTACGCGGGGACACTGAAGCTTTCTTT. It translates to CSVLRGDTEAFF.

A remark on this clone: At one end, the junction sequence differs from germline, possibly due to a read error. The gene calls are TRBV6-5 and TRBJ1-2, with TRBD1 matching over 9 bases. CDR1 and CDR2 (germline): MNHEY, SVGAGI. CDR3 length equals 15 residues. The CDR3 bases are TGTGTCAGCAGTTCCGGGACAGGGAGGTACTATGGCTACACCTTC. Translating gives CVSSSGTGRYYGYTF.

This clone was found a few times. This chain links TRBV5-5 with TRBJ1-1, with D possibly TRBD1 on 5 matching bases. The CDR3 sequence is 13 residues long. Germline CDR1 reads SGHKS; CDR2 reads YYEKEE (reference sequence). V shed 6 bases and J shed 10 bases, with 19 bases lying between them. This chain's CDR3 is CASTVWGRDTAFF. The CDR3 region has the DNA TGTGCCAGCACCGTATGGGGCAGGGATACAGCTTTCTTT.

The chain has TRBV27 and TRBJ1-2; 10 bases fit TRBD1. Germline-derived CDR1 and CDR2 are MNHEY and SMNVEV (reference sequence). Trimming at V came to 6 bases and at J to 7 bases, leaving 5 bases not matched to a gene. The CDR3 spans 13 residues. CDR3 sequence reads: CASSPTGGRGYTF. The CDR3 region has the DNA TGTGCCAGCAGCCCGACAGGGGGCCGTGGCTACACCTTC.

The chain is built from TRBV6-5 and TRBJ2-5; D call uncertain. The CDR3 sequence is 13 residues long. Per the germline V gene, CDR1 is MNHEY and CDR2 is SVGAGI. V was cut by 8 bases and J by 4 bases, with 14 bases left in between. The CDR3 bases are TGTGCCAGCGGCCCGGGTTACTTAGAGACCCAGTACTTC. Its translation is CASGPGYLETQYF.

This clone turned up a few times. J is TRBJ2-1 and V is TRBV29-1; 10 nucleotides match TRBD2. CDR3 length: 15 residues. CDR1 and CDR2 (germline): SQVTM, ANQGSEA. V was pared by 7 bases and J by 1 base, with 7 bases of the junction left unmatched. The CDR3, as DNA: TGCAGCGCCTCAGCGGGAGGGGGATCCTACAATGAGCAGTTCTTC. It translates to CSASAGGGSYNEQFF.

The chain has TRBV5-1 and TRBJ2-3, with 8 bases fitting TRBD2. CDR1 and CDR2 (germline): SGHRS, YFSETQ. Unmatched junction bases numbered 9, after V lost 0 bases and J lost 0 bases. The CDR3 is 18 amino acids. The CDR3 DNA sequence: TGCGCCAGCAGCTTGGAGGGGACTAGTGGCGGTAGCACAGATACGCAGTATTTT. Encoded protein: CASSLEGTSGGSTDTQYF.

The chain carries TRBV6-1 and TRBJ1-5; 8 bases are a match to TRBD1. Unmatched junction bases numbered 2, after V lost 4 bases and J lost 0 bases. Germline CDR1 is MNHNS and CDR2 is SASEGT. CDR3 length equals 15 residues. CDR3 in amino acids: CASSGDRYSNQPQHF. CDR3 DNA: TGTGCCAGCAGTGGGGACAGGTATAGCAATCAGCCCCAGCATTTT.

The genes are TRBV5-4 and TRBJ2-1; 7 bases line up with TRBD2. Germline V lookup: CDR1 SGHNT, CDR2 YYREEE (reference sequence). V shed 3 bases, J shed 5 bases, and the junction held 2 bases outside the gene matches. The CDR3 has 13 residues. The CDR3 protein is CASSWGGDNEQFF. CDR3 coding DNA: TGTGCCAGCAGCTGGGGAGGGGACAATGAGCAGTTCTTC.

This sequence joins TRBV5-4 and TRBJ1-3, with TRBD1 matching over 8 bases. CDR1 is SGHNT and CDR2 is YYREEE in the germline V gene (reference sequence). Unmatched junction bases numbered 9, after V lost 0 bases and J lost 1 base. This CDR3 has 18 residues. The CDR3 loop is CASSLGQGAAFSGNTIYF. In nucleotides, the CDR3 is TGTGCCAGCAGCTTGGGGCAGGGGGCCGCCTTTTCTGGAAACACCATATATTTT.

The chain joins TRBV19 to TRBJ2-7; 11 bases map to TRBD2. This CDR3 is built from 15 residues. Germline CDR1 reads LNHDA; CDR2 reads SQIVND (reference sequence). V gave up 7 bases and J gave up 2 bases; unmatched junction bases: 7. This CDR3 reads CASNRGLAEAYEQYF. CDR3 DNA sequence: TGTGCCAGTAACAGGGGACTAGCGGAAGCCTACGAGCAGTACTTC.

The chain joins TRBV28 to TRBJ2-5; 15 bases match TRBD2. V shed 7 bases and J 0 bases; nucleotides not matched to a gene: 9. This CDR3 comprises 18 residues. Per the germline V gene, CDR1 is MDHEN and CDR2 is SYDVKM. Here the CDR3 DNA reads TGTGCCAGCACCATGGGGACTAGCGGGAGGTACTACCAAGAGACCCAGTACTTC. Its protein is CASTMGTSGRYYQETQYF.

The sample holds a few counts of this clone. The rearrangement joins TRBV6-5 to TRBJ2-2, with unresolved D. V gave up 6 bases and J gave up 5 bases, with 10 bases separating them. Germline CDR1 is MNHEY and CDR2 is SVGAGI. This CDR3 comprises 13 residues. Written as DNA, the CDR3 is TGTGCCAGCAGCCTTTTTCAGACCGGGGAGCTGTTTTTT. The encoded protein is CASSLFQTGELFF.

The genes are TRBV4-3 and TRBJ2-1, with TRBD1 as a possible D gene (5 bases). V lost 0 bases, J lost 5 bases, and 17 bases lay in between. CDR1 and CDR2 (germline): LGHNA, YSLEER. The CDR3 length is 17 residues. The CDR3 nucleotides read TGCGCCAGCAGCCAAGATGGCGGAAGGCAGGGCGACAATGAGCAGTTCTTC. The encoded protein is CASSQDGGRQGDNEQFF.

V gene TRBV4-3 combines with J gene TRBJ1-4, with unresolved D. Germline V gene lookup returns CDR1 LGHNA and CDR2 YSLEER. Trimming took 0 bases from V and 3 from J, leaving 11 bases between them. The length of the CDR3 is 16 residues. The CDR3 loop reads CASSQDLRRPNEKLFF. CDR3 DNA sequence: TGCGCCAGCAGCCAAGATTTGCGGCGCCCTAATGAAAAACTGTTTTTT.